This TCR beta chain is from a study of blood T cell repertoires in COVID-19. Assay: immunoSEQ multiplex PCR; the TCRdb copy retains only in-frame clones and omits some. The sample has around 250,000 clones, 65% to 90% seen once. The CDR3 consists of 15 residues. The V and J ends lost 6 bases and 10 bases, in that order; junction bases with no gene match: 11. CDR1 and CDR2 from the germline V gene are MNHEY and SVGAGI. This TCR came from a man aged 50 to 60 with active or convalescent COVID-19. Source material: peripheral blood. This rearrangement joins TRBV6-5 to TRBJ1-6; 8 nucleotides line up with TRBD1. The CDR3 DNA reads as TGTGCCAGCAGCCACGCAGGGGGCCACGGGTCACCCCTCCACTTT. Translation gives CASSHAGGHGSPLHF.